This T cell receptor (beta chain) was recorded in a study of vaccination effects on CD4 cells after COVID-19 (dated by TCRdb to 2021 to 2024). Notes on the research overall: In the ViraFEST assay, PBMC were stimulated with viral peptide pools, and TCR sequencing was then used to find antigen-specific CD4+ T cell clonotypes based on their expansion. SARS-CoV-2 spike-specific CD4+ TCR repertoires from before and after mRNA vaccination were compared in COVID-19 convalescent patients and in infection-naive vaccine recipients. Across the study, the median time from the second dose to post-vaccine sampling was 72 days (range 14 to 241). Altogether, around eleven COVID-19 convalescent patients and several SARS-CoV-2-naive healthy vaccine recipients made up the full study. Approximately 2 million PBMC per well were cultured with around 9.8 ug/ml peptides in IMDM containing around 5% human AB serum, around 9.7 IU/ml IL-2 and gentamicin. The Oncomine TCR Beta short-read assay on an Illumina iSeq 100 was used to sequence cultures from other donors in the study.

There are a few counts of this clone. The antigen it binds to is not known. No much larger clone exists at a distance of one base, and base qualities are not known. After less than 13 days of culture, CD4+ T cells were isolated with the EasySep CD4+ T cell isolation kit. Each participant got two doses of an mRNA SARS-CoV-2 vaccine, either BNT162b2 or mRNA-1273. None of the healthy vaccine recipients had a prior SARS-CoV-2 infection, which was confirmed by nucleocapsid antibody tests that came back negative both before and after vaccination. On days 3 and 7, half of the culture medium was replaced with fresh IL-2-containing medium. Unless otherwise noted, each peptide stimulation condition was cultured in triplicate wells. PBMC were separated from whole blood using Ficoll-Paque Plus gradient centrifugation and were then either cryopreserved at -140C or used fresh. Genomic DNA was extracted from cultured CD4+ T cells with the QIAamp micro DNA kit.

The CDR1 and CDR2 encoded by the germline V gene (reference sequence) are LGHDT and YNNKEL. Deletion took 1 base off V and 7 bases off J, with a span of 19 bases between the germline ends. Inclusive of the bounding cysteine and phenylalanine, the CDR3 is 17 residues long. Only the CDR3 DNA is retained, 51 bases long and in frame from the first base. The protocol used for the library was the immunoSEQ multiplex PCR assay. DNA from the CD4+ T cells that had been cultured and isolated underwent TCR beta CDR3 sequencing. On the authors' methods: Non-productive TCR sequences were removed and reads were trimmed to the CDR3 region, keeping CDR3s of at least 7 amino acids. Antigen-specific clonotypes were identified with the MANAFEST web app by comparing expansion in peptide wells against reference cultures. To be called positive, a clone needed expansion at FDR<0.05 compared with the reference and with all other wells, an odds ratio greater than 5, and a frequency greater than 0.1% in two replicate wells. Cross-reactive clonotypes were defined as significantly expanded in SARS-CoV-2 spike wells and in at least one common cold coronavirus spike condition. CDR3 similarity was assessed by Levenshtein distance using the stringdist R package, and unrooted trees were constructed with ape in R 3.6.1. What TCRdb holds here is the immuneACCESS table cut down to in-frame rearrangements. Part of the clones is not present; checked against another copy, under half of the missing clones reflect an unresolved V gene, and the others are unexplained. V and J calls plus clone size are reproduced from that table; the DNA served to infer D and trimming. This sample has around 69,000 clones in its table, and around 80% of those were observed once. The biggest ten clones account for 2.4% of the sample.

The full study reports these points: Only a small number of convalescent patients were included, and no early post-infection timepoints were available, which limited the study. Clones induced by infection and clones induced by vaccination both contracted markedly at late timepoints after vaccination, which fits with T cell responses waning over time. Among healthy vaccine recipients, nearly all vaccine-induced clones were SARS-CoV-2 mono-reactive, and only 1 of 255 was cross-reactive with common cold coronaviruses.

The TCR was taken from a human donor who received a COVID-19 vaccine. The chain couples TRBV3-1 (or the pseudogene TRBV3-2) to TRBJ1-4, and possibly TRBD1, on 5 matching bases. Sequencing used CD4+ T cells from PBMCs cultured without peptide, obtained after COVID-19 vaccination. The CDR3 amino acid sequence is: CASSQGTRGELGEKLFF. The DNA reads as follows: TGTGCCAGCAGCCAAGGAACCCGAGGGGAGCTCGGTGAAAAACTGTTTTTT.